Listed below are T cell receptor beta chains from one sample, sequenced in a study of long-term antiretroviral therapy in people with HIV. Profiled with immunoSEQ multiplex PCR; TCRdb holds only in-frame clones, not every one. The sample has some 30,000 clones, roughly 89% seen once. The source was unsorted PBMCs, collected 1.8 years after starting antiretroviral therapy. The receptors were sampled from a woman in her late teens or twenties with HIV. CDR3s include the opening cysteine and the closing phenylalanine or tryptophan. A D gene is named only where the DNA matches it firmly. Some rows mark clone size as missing; the rest say once, few, many or name a class of expanded clone.

TRBD1 | - | 15 | TRBJ1-4 | TRBV27 | CASSPRDRGPVILFF | TGTGCCAGCAGTCCCCGGGACAGGGGCCCCGTGATACTGTTTTTT
TRBD1 | - | 14 | TRBJ2-1 | TRBV9 | CASTPGTGNNEQFF | TGTGCCAGCACACCAGGGACAGGGAACAATGAGCAGTTCTTC
- | - | 14 | TRBJ2-1 | TRBV9 | CASSSLPGYNEQFF | TGTGCCAGCAGCTCACTTCCCGGGTACAATGAGCAGTTCTTC
TRBD2 | - | 14 | TRBJ2-2 | TRBV7-9 | CASSPGGEFGELFF | TGTGCCAGCAGCCCTGGGGGGGAGTTCGGGGAGCTGTTTTTT
TRBD1 | - | 15 | TRBJ2-2 | TRBV4-3 | CASSRTGGNTGELFF | TGCGCCAGCAGCCGGACAGGGGGTAACACCGGGGAGCTGTTTTTT
- | - | 19 | TRBJ2-1 | TRBV14 | CASSQVSGLRDHPYNEQFF | TGTGCCAGCAGCCAAGTTTCGGGATTGCGGGACCACCCATACAATGAGCAGTTCTTC
- | few | 12 | TRBJ1-2 | TRBV14 | CASSQGNYGYTF | TGTGCCAGCAGCCAAGGAAACTATGGCTACACCTTC
TRBD1 | - | 14 | TRBJ2-5 | TRBV14 | CASSQRTGQETQYF | TGTGCCAGCAGCCAAAGGACAGGGCAAGAGACCCAGTACTTC
TRBD1 | - | 14 | TRBJ2-7 | TRBV7-2 | CASSLEQGRREQYF | TGTGCCAGCAGCTTAGAACAGGGGCGTCGCGAGCAGTACTTC
- | - | 16 | TRBJ2-5 | TRBV7-6 | CASSPWTARGGETQYF | TGTGCCAGCAGCCCTTGGACAGCCCGGGGTGGAGAGACCCAGTACTTC
TRBD2 | - | 15 | TRBJ2-1 | TRBV19 | CASSISGLDNNEQFF | TGTGCCAGTAGTATCTCGGGACTAGATAACAATGAGCAGTTCTTC
- | - | 14 | TRBJ2-3 | TRBV18 | CASSPISGEDTQYF | TGTGCCAGCTCACCAATATCAGGGGAAGATACGCAGTATTTT
- | - | 17 | TRBJ2-4 | TRBV27 | CASSLSGLRLAKNIQYF | TGTGCCAGCAGTTTATCAGGACTCCGGCTAGCCAAAAACATTCAGTACTTC
- | - | 15 | TRBJ2-7 | TRBV7-2 | CASRFTGEALYEQYF | TGTGCCAGCAGATTTACGGGGGAGGCCCTCTACGAGCAGTACTTC
TRBD1 | - | 15 | TRBJ1-1 | TRBV7-3 | CASSLTTGGNTEAFF | TGTGCCAGCAGCTTAACGACAGGGGGGAACACTGAAGCTTTCTTT
- | - | 15 | TRBJ1-5 | TRBV28 | CASSLRGASNQPQHF | TGTGCCAGCAGTTTAAGAGGGGCTAGCAATCAGCCCCAGCATTTT
- | few | 15 | TRBJ2-5 | TRBV9 | CASSTWTAPQETQYF | TGTGCCAGCAGCACCTGGACCGCTCCCCAAGAGACCCAGTACTTC
- | - | 15 | TRBJ2-5 | TRBV4-2 | CASSQDGAIQETQYF | TGTGCCAGCAGCCAAGATGGGGCTATCCAAGAGACCCAGTACTTC
- | - | 16 | TRBJ2-7 | TRBV7-2 | CASSYPTLGTGYEQYF | TGTGCCAGCAGCTACCCGACCTTGGGTACGGGATACGAGCAGTACTTC
TRBD2 | - | 15 | TRBJ2-3 | TRBV10-3 | CAISEAGGNTDTQYF | TGTGCCATCAGTGAGGCGGGAGGAAACACAGATACGCAGTATTTT
- | - | 14 | TRBJ1-3 | TRBV5-5 | CASSPTGYGNTIYF | TGTGCCAGCAGCCCTACGGGGTACGGAAACACCATATATTTT
- | - | 13 | TRBJ1-2 | TRBV7-3 | CASSSRQTYGYTF | TGTGCCAGCAGCTCCCGACAGACCTATGGCTACACCTTC
TRBD2 | - | 15 | TRBJ2-3 | TRBV28 | CASSSGTSSTDTQYF | TGTGCCAGCAGTTCCGGGACTAGCAGCACAGATACGCAGTATTTT
- | - | 21 | TRBJ1-5 | TRBV28 | CASSSPLRVGFYQGSNQPQHF | TGTGCCAGCAGTTCCCCCCTGAGGGTAGGGTTCTACCAAGGGAGCAATCAGCCCCAGCATTTT
- | - | 16 | TRBJ2-3 | TRBV5-6 | CASSLVTDTSTDTQYF | TGTGCCAGCAGCTTGGTAACGGACACCAGCACAGATACGCAGTATTTT
- | once | 16 | TRBJ2-1 | TRBV7-3 | CASSSPGVGSYNEQFF | TGTGCCAGCAGCTCGCCCGGTGTGGGGTCCTACAATGAGCAGTTCTTC
- | - | 14 | TRBJ1-1 | TRBV9 | CASSSRTVSTEAFF | TGTGCCAGCAGCTCAAGGACGGTGAGCACTGAAGCTTTCTTT
- | - | 13 | TRBJ2-5 | TRBV9 | CASSATKWETQYF | TGTGCCAGCAGCGCCACTAAGTGGGAGACCCAGTACTTC
- | - | 15 | TRBJ1-1 | TRBV28 | CASSVSWGMNTEAFF | TGTGCCAGCAGTGTTAGTTGGGGCATGAACACTGAAGCTTTCTTT
- | - | 15 | TRBJ2-1 | TRBV5-1 | CASSLEWERMGEQFF | TGCGCCAGCAGCTTGGAGTGGGAGAGAATGGGGGAGCAGTTCTTC
- | - | 16 | TRBJ2-2 | TRBV18 | CASSKETLGATGELFF | TGTGCCAGCTCAAAGGAGACCCTCGGGGCCACCGGGGAGCTGTTTTTT
TRBD1 | once | 13 | TRBJ1-2 | TRBV9 | CASSLLGQSGYTF | TGTGCCAGCAGCCTACTGGGACAGTCTGGCTACACCTTC
- | - | 13 | TRBJ1-2 | TRBV9 | CASSARRGIGYTF | TGTGCCAGCAGCGCCCGGAGGGGGATTGGCTACACCTTC
TRBD2 | - | 16 | TRBJ2-7 | TRBV28 | CASSLPGLAGLYEQYF | TGTGCCAGCAGTTTACCCGGACTAGCGGGACTATACGAGCAGTACTTC
TRBD2 | - | 16 | TRBJ2-1 | TRBV19 | CASSGLAGGRGNEQFF | TGTGCCAGTAGCGGACTAGCGGGAGGGAGAGGCAATGAGCAGTTCTTC
- | - | 16 | TRBJ1-5 | TRBV27 | CASSPRVGVGNQPQHF | TGTGCCAGCAGTCCCCGTGTAGGGGTAGGGAATCAGCCCCAGCATTTT